This T cell receptor beta chain comes out of a study of T cell changes during pregnancy in multiple sclerosis. The germline gives CDR1 MGHDK, CDR2 SYGVNS. CDR3 size: 15 residues. Trimming took off 4 bases at V and 5 bases at J, with 17 bases between the two ends. Only in-frame clones appear in the TCRdb table, and some are missing; sequencing was by immunoSEQ multiplex PCR. Of 40,000 to 45,000 clones listed, more than 85% were seen once; the top ten hold around 7%. This TCR derives from a female donor with multiple sclerosis, enrolled in a pregnancy study. The chain joins TRBV25-1 to TRBJ2-5, with TRBD2 as a possible D gene (6 bases). Source: CD8+ T cells from peripheral blood mononuclear cells, taken in the third trimester of pregnancy. CDR3 in DNA: TGTGCCAGCAGTGGGTTCCCTGGAGGGACGGAGACCCAGTACTTC. It translates to CASSGFPGGTETQYF.